Included here is one T cell receptor (beta chain) sequence, with context. This entry belongs to a study of blood T cell repertoires in COVID-19. In the study overall: Donors in the United States, Italy and Spain gave samples during acute or convalescent COVID-19. T cells, B-cell-depleted T cells, or PBMCs supplied cDNA or gDNA.

Cohort assignment relied on participant-reported clinical history. The CDR3 is made up of 13 amino acids. J lost 1 base, V lost 9 bases, and 5 bases had no gene match. Assay used: immunoSEQ multiplex PCR; TCRdb lists only in-frame clones, some missing. The sample lists about 230,000 clones, 65% to 90% occurring once. The sequence was obtained from a man younger than 35 who had recovered from COVID-19. The chain combines TRBV12-3 or TRBV12-4 with TRBJ1-1; 7 nucleotides align to TRBD1. Specimen: PBMCs or T cells enriched from blood (not recorded which). CDR3 loop: CASRTGANTEAFF. CDR3 sequence (DNA): TGTGCCAGTCGAACAGGGGCGAACACTGAAGCTTTCTTT.